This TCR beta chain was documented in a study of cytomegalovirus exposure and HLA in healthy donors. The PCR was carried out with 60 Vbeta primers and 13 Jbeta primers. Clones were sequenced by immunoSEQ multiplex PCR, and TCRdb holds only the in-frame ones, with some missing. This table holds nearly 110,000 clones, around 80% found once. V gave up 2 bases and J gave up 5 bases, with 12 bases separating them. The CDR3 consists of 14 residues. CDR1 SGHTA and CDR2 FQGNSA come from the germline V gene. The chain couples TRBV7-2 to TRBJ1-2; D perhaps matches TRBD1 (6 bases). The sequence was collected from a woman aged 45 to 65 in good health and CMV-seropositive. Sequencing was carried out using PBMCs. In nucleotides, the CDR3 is TGTGCCAGCAGCTTACAGGGGCTGGTGTATGGCTACACCTTC. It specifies CASSLQGLVYGYTF.